This TCR beta chain was identified in a study of T-cell memory formation after mild COVID-19. Findings of the study overall: The appearance of some responding clones in pre-infection memory suggested that cross-reactive memory joined. Clones that got smaller from day 15 to 85 had even CD4/CD8, while clones growing later tipped toward CD4+.

CDR3 length equals 15 residues. Trimming cost V 2 bases and J 0 bases; bases outside gene matches: 2. Germline V gene sequence: CDR1 SGHTA, CDR2 FQGTGA. There are a few counts of this clonotype. Its matching antigen is unknown. TCRdb re-called the 5' RACE reads through MiXCR, storing one row per CDR3 protein. This sample has some 130,000 distinct CDR3 sequences, with around a sixth found just once. Sequencing input: PBMCs or a T cell subset sorted from them (not recorded which). This chain uses TRBV7-3 with TRBJ2-3, with 7 bases that match TRBD2. This sequence was found in an adult woman who had mild COVID-19 (a few samples of this study predate the infection). Cell type and time point are not known. The CDR3 DNA reads TGTGCCAGCAGCTTAGGACTAGGAAGCACAGATACGCAGTATTTT. Its translation is CASSLGLGSTDTQYF.